This record concerns one TCR beta chain sequence. In the original analysis: Amplification of reference gene primers provided the estimated nucleated cell counts. This table comes from immunoSEQ multiplex PCR, and its TCRdb copy is limited to in-frame clones, with some not included. V and J calls and clone size follow that table, whereas D and trimming were derived from the DNA. This table has 150,000 to 200,000 clones, about 83% appearing once. These data come from a study of blood T cell repertoires in COVID-19. Across the whole study: Collection of acute and convalescent COVID-19 samples took place in the United States, Italy and Spain. In each case, the material was cDNA or gDNA derived from T cells, B-cell-depleted T cells, or PBMCs.

Germline assignment: CDR1 MNHEY and CDR2 SVGAGI. The CDR3 is 16 amino acids. Losses at the gene ends were 4 bases for V and 4 bases for J; bases not matched to a gene: 5. The sequencing input was peripheral blood. This receptor was identified in an older woman with COVID-19, enrolled during active disease. This chain connects TRBV6-5 to TRBJ2-2; TRBD2 matches 11 bases. In DNA form, the CDR3 reads TGTGCCAGCAGTTTTAGCGGGGGGGCCGGCACCGGGGAGCTGTTTTTT. Translated, it gives CASSFSGGAGTGELFF.